These 6 T cell receptor gamma chains came from one sample sequenced in a study of gamma-delta chains in newborns, infants, children (dated by TCRdb to the late 2010s). The sequencer was an Illumina MiSeq. TCRdb called clones from the public reads with CATT, and repeated DNA sequences were later combined into one row. The sample contains thousands of gamma-chain clones, about 55% of them found a single time. Together, the top ten hold 17% of the sample. The material sequenced was blood. The receptors stem from a child who was a newborn, infant or young child, either healthy, febrile or measles-vaccinated (not recorded which).

Notes on this clone: Additional DNA sequences in this sample encode the identical CDR3. The chain has TRGV8 and TRGJ1 or TRGJ2. The J gene comes from matching the DNA to germline here; TCRdb lacks it. This CDR3 contains 13 residues. Germline lookup yields CDR1 VENAVY and CDR2 YDSYNSRV. J lost 4 bases, V lost 1 base, and 4 bases had no gene match. CDR3 loop: CATWDSGYYKKLF. In DNA form, the CDR3 reads TGTGCCACCTGGGATAGTGGATATTATAAGAAACTCTTT.

The genes are TRGV2 and TRGJ1 or TRGJ2. TCRdb does not report a J gene; here it was assigned by matching the DNA to germline references. Germline-derived CDR1 and CDR2 are EGSNGY and YDSYNSKV. J lost 8 bases, V lost 0 bases, and 4 bases had no gene match. The CDR3 extends over 12 amino acids. DNA of the CDR3: TGTGCCACCTGGGACGGGCTCAATAAGAAACTCTTT. Translated, it gives CATWDGLNKKLF.

The rearrangement uses TRGV9 and TRGJ1 or TRGJ2. The J gene, absent from TCRdb, was called here by matching the DNA to germline. The germline V gene encodes CDR1 GITISATS and CDR2 ISYDGTV (reference sequence). CDR3 size: 11 residues. V trimming: 9 bases; J trimming: 11 bases; junction bases outside the gene matches: 13. The CDR3 DNA sequence: TGTGCCTTGGGGGGTCCCCGGGAGAAACTCTTT. Translating it yields CALGGPREKLF.

In the case of this clone: The sample holds other DNA sequences that translate to the same CDR3. V is TRGV8 and J is TRGJP2. No J segment appears in TCRdb, so it was assigned here by matching the sequence to germline. J lost 8 bases, V lost 3 bases, and 3 bases had no gene match. The germline V gene has CDR1 VENAVY and CDR2 YDSYNSRV. The CDR3 length is 12 residues. CDR3: CATWDRDWIKTF. Written as DNA, the CDR3 is TGTGCCACCTGGGATCGGGATTGGATCAAGACGTTT.

This clone was picked up one time. This chain links TRGV5 with TRGJP. TCRdb does not report a J gene; here it was assigned by matching the DNA to germline references. J lost 2 bases, V lost 5 bases, and 3 bases had no gene match. The germline CDR1 and CDR2 sequences are VINAFY and YDVSNSKD. CDR3 length: 16 amino acids. CDR3 bases: TGTGCCACCTGGGCCCGGCAAGAGTTGGGCAAAAAAATCAAGGTATTT. It translates to CATWARQELGKKIKVF.

By sample fraction, this clone is large. The sample carries other DNA sequences with the same CDR3. The V and J genes are TRGV9 and TRGJP. TCRdb offers no J gene call, so here the DNA was matched to germline to obtain one. The J segment lost 7 bases and the V segment lost 0 bases, leaving 3 bases of the junction unmatched. The CDR3 has 16 residues. The germline V gene has CDR1 GITISATS and CDR2 ISYDGTV (reference sequence). This chain's CDR3 is CALWEVRELGKKIKVF. In DNA, the CDR3 is TGTGCCTTGTGGGAGGTGAGGGAGTTGGGCAAAAAAATCAAGGTATTT.